This TCR beta chain was captured by sequencing in a study of beta chain features in type 1 diabetes. The CDR3 covers 15 residues. Germline CDR1 and CDR2: GTSNPN and SVGIG (reference sequence). With 3 bases clipped from V and 0 bases from J, the junction kept 7 bases outside the gene matches. Of the isolated RNA, all was reverse transcribed, and so the sequenced material was expressed TCRB transcripts. Profiled with immunoSEQ multiplex PCR; TCRdb holds only in-frame clones, not every one. Among 350,000 or so clones listed, around 20% were seen once. V and J are TRBV30 and TRBJ1-2, with 7 bases matching TRBD1. Sequencing used naive CD4+ T cells from blood. The source of this sequence is a woman aged 18-29 years in good health. The CDR3 coding sequence is TGTGCCTGGAGGGTTACAGGGGCTCCTAACTATGGCTACACCTTC. Translating gives CAWRVTGAPNYGYTF.